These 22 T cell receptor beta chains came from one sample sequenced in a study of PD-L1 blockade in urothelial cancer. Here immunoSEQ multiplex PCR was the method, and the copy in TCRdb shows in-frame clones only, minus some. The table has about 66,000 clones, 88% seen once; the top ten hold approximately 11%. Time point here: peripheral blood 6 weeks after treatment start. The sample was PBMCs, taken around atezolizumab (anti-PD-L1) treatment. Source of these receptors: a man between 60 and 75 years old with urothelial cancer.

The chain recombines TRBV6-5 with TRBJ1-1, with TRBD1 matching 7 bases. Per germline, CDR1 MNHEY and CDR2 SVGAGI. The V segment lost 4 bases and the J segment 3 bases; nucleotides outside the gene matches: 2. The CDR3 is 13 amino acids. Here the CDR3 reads CASSSQGYTEAFF. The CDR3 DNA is TGTGCCAGCAGTTCACAGGGGTACACTGAAGCTTTCTTT.

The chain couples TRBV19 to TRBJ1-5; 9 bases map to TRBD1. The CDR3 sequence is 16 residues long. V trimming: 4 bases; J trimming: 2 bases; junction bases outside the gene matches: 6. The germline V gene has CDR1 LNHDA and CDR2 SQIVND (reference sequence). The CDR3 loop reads CASSTSGTGRNQPQHF. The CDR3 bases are TGTGCCAGTAGTACCTCGGGGACAGGGCGCAATCAGCCCCAGCATTTT.

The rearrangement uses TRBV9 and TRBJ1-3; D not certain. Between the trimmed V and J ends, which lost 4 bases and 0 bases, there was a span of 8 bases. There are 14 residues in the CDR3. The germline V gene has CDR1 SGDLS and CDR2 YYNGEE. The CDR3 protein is CASSLQISGNTIYF. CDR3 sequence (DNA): TGTGCCAGCAGCCTTCAGATCTCTGGAAACACCATATATTTT.

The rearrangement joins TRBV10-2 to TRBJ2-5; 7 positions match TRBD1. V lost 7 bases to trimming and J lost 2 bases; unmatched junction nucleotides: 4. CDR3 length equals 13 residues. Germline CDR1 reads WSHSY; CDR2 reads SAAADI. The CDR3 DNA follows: TGCGCCAGCACCAGGGACAGACAAGAGACCCAGTACTTC. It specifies CASTRDRQETQYF.

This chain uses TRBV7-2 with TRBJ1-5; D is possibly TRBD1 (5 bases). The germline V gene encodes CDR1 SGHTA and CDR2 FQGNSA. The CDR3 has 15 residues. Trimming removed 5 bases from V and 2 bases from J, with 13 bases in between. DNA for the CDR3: TGTGCCAGCAGCCTCCCAGGGATGGGCAATCAGCCCCAGCATTTT. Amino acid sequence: CASSLPGMGNQPQHF.

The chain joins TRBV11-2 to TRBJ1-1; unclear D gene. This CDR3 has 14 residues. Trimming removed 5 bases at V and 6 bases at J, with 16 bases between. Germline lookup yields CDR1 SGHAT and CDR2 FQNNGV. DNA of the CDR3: TGTGCCAGCAGCACCGGACTTAATTATGCTGAAGCTTTCTTT. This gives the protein CASSTGLNYAEAFF.

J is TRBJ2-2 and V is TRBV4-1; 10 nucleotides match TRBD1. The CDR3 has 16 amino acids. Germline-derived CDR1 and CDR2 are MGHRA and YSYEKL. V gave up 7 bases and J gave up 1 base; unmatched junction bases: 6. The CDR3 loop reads CASTPGQGMNTGELFF. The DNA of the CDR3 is TGCGCCAGCACTCCGGGACAGGGGATGAACACCGGGGAGCTGTTTTTT.

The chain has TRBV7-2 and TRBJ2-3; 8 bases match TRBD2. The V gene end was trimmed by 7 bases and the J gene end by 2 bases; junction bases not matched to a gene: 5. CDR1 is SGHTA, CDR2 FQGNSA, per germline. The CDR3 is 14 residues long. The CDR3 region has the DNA TGTGCCAGCACCGTTAGCGGGACCACAGATACGCAGTATTTT. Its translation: CASTVSGTTDTQYF.

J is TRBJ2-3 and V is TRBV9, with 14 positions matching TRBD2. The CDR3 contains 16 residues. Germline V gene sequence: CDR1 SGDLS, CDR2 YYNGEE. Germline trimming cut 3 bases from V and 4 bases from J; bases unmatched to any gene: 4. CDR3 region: CASSGQGLAGADTQYF. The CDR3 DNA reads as TGTGCCAGCAGCGGTCAGGGACTAGCGGGGGCAGATACGCAGTATTTT.

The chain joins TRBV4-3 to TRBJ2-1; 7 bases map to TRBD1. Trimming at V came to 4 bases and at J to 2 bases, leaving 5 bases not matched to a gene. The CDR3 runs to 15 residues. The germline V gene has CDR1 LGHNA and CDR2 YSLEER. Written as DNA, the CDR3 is TGCGCCAGCAGCCCCCGACAGGGCCCCTACAATGAGCAGTTCTTC. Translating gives CASSPRQGPYNEQFF.

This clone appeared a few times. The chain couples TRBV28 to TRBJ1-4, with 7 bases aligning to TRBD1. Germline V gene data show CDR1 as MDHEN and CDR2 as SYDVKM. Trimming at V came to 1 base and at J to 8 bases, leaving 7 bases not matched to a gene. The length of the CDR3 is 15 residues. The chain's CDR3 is CASSLSRGIGEKLFF. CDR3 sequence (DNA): TGTGCCAGCAGTTTATCCAGGGGGATTGGGGAAAAACTGTTTTTT.

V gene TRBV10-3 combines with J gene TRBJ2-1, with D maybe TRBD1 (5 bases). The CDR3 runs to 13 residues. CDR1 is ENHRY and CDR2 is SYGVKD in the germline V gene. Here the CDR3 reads CALTPDRSNEQFF. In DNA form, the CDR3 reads TGTGCTCTCACCCCAGACAGATCCAATGAGCAGTTCTTC.

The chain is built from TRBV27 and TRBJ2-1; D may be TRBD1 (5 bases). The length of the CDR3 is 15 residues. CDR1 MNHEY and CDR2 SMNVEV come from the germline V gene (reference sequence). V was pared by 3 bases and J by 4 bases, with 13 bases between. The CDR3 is CASSLMGQGYNEQFF. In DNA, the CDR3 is TGTGCCAGCAGTTTGATGGGGCAAGGTTACAATGAGCAGTTCTTC.

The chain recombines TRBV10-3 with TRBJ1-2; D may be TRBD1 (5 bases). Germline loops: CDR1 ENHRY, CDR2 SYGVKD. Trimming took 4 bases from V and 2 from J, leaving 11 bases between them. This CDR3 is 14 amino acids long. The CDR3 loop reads CAISGSRANYGYTF. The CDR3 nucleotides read TGTGCCATCAGTGGTTCCAGGGCAAACTATGGCTACACCTTC.

As DNA, the CDR3 is TGTGCCAGCAGCGTAGTAGCGGGGGGATGGGAGACCCAGTACTTC. It is translated as CASSVVAGGWETQYF. The chain joins TRBV9 to TRBJ2-5; TRBD2 aligns across 10 bases. Germline V gives CDR1 SGDLS, CDR2 YYNGEE. V lost 0 bases to trimming and J lost 5 bases; unmatched junction nucleotides: 4. The CDR3 sequence is 15 residues long.

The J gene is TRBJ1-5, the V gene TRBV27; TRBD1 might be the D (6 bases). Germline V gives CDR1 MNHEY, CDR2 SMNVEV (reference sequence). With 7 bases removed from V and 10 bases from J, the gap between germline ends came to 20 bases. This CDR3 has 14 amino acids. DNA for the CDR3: TGTGCCAGCAAGGGAAAGACAGGTGTCCAACCCCAGCATTTT. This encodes CASKGKTGVQPQHF.

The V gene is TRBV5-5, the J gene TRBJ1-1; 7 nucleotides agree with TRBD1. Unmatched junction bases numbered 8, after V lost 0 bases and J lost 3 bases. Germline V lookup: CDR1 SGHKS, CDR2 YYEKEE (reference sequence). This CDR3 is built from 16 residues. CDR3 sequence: CASSLVPGTDDTEAFF. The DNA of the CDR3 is TGTGCCAGCAGCTTGGTTCCTGGGACAGATGACACTGAAGCTTTCTTT.

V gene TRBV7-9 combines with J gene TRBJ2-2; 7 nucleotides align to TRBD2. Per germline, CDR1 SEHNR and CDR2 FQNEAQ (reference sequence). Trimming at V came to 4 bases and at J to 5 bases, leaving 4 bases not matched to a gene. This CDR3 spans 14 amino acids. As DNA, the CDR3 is TGTGCCAGCAGCTCAAGACTAGCTACCGGGGAGCTGTTTTTT. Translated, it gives CASSSRLATGELFF.

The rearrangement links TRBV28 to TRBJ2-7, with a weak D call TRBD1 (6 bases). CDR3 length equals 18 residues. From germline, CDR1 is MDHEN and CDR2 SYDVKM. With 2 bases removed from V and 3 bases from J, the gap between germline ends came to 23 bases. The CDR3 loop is CASSLGARGRAAYYEQYF. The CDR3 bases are TGTGCCAGCAGTTTAGGGGCCAGGGGCAGGGCTGCCTACTACGAGCAGTACTTC.

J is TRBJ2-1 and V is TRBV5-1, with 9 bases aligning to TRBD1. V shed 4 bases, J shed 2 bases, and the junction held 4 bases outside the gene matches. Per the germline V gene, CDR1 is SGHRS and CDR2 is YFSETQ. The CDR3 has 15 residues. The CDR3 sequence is CASSRGQGPYNEQFF. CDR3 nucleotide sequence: TGCGCCAGCAGCCGGGGACAGGGACCCTACAATGAGCAGTTCTTC.

This chain's CDR3 is CASSDGQGFMVQPQHF. The CDR3 nucleotides read TGTGCCAGCAGCGACGGACAGGGGTTTATGGTTCAGCCCCAGCATTTT. V usage is TRBV7-9 and J usage is TRBJ1-5, with TRBD1 matching over 9 bases. CDR1 is SEHNR and CDR2 is FQNEAQ in the germline V gene (reference sequence). CDR3 size: 16 residues. V gave up 5 bases and J gave up 6 bases; unmatched junction bases: 11.

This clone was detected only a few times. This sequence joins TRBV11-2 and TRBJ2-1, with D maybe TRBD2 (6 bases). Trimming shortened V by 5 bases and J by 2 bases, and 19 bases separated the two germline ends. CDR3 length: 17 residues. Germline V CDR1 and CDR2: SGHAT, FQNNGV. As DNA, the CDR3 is TGTGCCAGCAGCCGGGGGTCTGGTAGCGGAACCTACAATGAGCAGTTCTTC. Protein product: CASSRGSGSGTYNEQFF.